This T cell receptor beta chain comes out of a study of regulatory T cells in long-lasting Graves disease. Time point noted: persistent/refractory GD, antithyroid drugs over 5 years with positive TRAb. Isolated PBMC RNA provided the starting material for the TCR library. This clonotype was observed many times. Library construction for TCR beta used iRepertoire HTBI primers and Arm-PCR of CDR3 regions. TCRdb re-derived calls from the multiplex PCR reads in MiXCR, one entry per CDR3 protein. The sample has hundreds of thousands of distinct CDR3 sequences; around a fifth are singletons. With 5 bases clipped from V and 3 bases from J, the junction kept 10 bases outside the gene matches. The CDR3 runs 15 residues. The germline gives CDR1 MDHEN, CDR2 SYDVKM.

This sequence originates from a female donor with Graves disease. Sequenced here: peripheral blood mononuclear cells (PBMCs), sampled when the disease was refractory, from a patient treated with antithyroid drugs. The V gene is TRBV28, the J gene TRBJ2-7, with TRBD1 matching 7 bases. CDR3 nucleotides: TGTGCCAGCAGTCACTACCACAGGGGCAACTACGAGCAGTACTTC. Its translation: CASSHYHRGNYEQYF.